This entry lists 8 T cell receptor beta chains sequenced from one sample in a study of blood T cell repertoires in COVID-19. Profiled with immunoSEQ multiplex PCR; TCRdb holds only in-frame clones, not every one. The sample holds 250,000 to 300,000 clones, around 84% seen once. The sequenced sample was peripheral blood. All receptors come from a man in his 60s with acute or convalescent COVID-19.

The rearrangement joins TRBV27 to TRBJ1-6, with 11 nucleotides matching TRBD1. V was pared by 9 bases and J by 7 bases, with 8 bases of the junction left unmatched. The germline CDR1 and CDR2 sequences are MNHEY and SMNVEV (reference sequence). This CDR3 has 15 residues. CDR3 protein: CASLGTGGLNSPLHF. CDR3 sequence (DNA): TGTGCCAGTCTTGGGACAGGGGGGTTAAATTCACCCCTCCACTTT.

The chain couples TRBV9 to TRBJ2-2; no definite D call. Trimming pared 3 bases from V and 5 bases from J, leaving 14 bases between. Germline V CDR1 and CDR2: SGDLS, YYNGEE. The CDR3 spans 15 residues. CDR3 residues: CASSAGLPGTGELFF. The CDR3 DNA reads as TGTGCCAGCAGCGCCGGTTTGCCAGGAACCGGGGAGCTGTTTTTT.

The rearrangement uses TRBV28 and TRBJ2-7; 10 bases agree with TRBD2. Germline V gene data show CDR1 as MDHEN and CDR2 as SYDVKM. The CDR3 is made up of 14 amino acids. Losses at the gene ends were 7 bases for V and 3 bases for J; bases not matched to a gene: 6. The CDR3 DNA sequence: TGTGCCAGCAAATCTAGCGGGAGTATCTACGAGCAGTACTTC. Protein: CASKSSGSIYEQYF.

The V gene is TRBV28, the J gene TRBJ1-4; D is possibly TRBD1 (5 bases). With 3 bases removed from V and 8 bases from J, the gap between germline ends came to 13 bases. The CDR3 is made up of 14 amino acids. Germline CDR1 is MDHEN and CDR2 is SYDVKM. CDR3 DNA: TGTGCCAGCAGTTTGGGAGGGGTGAACGAAAAACTGTTTTTT. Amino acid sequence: CASSLGGVNEKLFF.

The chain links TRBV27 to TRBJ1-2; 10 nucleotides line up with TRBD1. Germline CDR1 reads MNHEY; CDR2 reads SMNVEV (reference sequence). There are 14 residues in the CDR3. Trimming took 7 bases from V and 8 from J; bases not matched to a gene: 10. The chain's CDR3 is CASMGPDRGKGYTF. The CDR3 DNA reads TGTGCCAGCATGGGGCCGGACAGGGGGAAAGGCTACACCTTC.

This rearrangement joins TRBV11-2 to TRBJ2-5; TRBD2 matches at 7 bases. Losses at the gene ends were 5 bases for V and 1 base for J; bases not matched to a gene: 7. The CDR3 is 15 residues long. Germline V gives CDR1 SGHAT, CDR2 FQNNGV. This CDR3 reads CASSQTSVGQETQYF. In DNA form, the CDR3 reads TGTGCCAGCAGCCAAACTAGCGTCGGCCAAGAGACCCAGTACTTC.

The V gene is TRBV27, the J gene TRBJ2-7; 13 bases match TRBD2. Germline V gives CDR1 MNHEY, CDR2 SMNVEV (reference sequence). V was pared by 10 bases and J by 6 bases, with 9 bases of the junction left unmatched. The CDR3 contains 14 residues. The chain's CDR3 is CATHPGLAGREQYF. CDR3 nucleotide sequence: TGTGCCACCCACCCGGGACTAGCGGGACGCGAGCAGTACTTC.

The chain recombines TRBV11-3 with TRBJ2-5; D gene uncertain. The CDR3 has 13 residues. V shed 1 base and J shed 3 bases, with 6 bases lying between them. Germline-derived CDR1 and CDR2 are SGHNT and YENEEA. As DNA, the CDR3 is TGTGCCAGCAGCTTAGGTTCAAAAGAGACCCAGTACTTC. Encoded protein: CASSLGSKETQYF.